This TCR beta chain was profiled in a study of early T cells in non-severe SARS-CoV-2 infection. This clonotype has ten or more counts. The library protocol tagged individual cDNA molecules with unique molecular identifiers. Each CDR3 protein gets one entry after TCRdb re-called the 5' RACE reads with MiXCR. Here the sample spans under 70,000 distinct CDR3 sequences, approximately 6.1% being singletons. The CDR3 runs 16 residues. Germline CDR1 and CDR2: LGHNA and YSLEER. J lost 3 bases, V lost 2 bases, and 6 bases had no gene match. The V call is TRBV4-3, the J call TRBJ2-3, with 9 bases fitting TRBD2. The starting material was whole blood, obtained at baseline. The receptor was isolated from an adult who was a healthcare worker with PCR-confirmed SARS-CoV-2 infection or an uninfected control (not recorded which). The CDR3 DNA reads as TGCGCCAGCAGCCAACAAGGAACTAGCGGGACAGATACGCAGTATTTT. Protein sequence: CASSQQGTSGTDTQYF.